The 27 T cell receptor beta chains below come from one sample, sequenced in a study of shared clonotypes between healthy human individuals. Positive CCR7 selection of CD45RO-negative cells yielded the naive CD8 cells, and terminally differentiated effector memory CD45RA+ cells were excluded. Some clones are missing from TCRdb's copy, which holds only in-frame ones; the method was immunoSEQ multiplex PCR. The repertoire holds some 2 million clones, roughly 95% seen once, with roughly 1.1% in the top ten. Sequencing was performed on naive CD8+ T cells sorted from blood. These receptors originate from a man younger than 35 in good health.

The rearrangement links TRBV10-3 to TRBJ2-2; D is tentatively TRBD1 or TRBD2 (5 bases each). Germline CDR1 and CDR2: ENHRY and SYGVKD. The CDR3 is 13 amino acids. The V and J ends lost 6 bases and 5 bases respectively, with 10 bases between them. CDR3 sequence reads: CAISEGLTGELFF. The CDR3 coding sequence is TGTGCCATCAGCGAGGGGTTAACCGGGGAGCTGTTTTTT.

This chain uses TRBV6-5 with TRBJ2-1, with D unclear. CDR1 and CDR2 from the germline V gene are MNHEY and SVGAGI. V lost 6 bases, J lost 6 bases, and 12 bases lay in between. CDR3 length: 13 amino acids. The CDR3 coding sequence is TGTGCCAGCAGCCTCCCCTCAAGCAATGAGCAGTTCTTC. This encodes CASSLPSSNEQFF.

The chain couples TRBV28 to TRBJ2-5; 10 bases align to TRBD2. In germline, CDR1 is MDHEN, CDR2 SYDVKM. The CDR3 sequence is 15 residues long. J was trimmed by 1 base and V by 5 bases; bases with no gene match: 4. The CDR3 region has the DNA TGTGCCAGCAGTATCATAGCGGGGGGCCAAGAGACCCAGTACTTC. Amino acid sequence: CASSIIAGGQETQYF.

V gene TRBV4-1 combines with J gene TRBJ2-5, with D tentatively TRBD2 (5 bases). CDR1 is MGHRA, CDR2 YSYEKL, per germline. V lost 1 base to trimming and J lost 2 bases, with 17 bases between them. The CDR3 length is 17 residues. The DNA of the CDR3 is TGCGCCAGCAGCCAAGGGGCGGGTCGGGGTACACAAGAGACCCAGTACTTC. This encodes CASSQGAGRGTQETQYF.

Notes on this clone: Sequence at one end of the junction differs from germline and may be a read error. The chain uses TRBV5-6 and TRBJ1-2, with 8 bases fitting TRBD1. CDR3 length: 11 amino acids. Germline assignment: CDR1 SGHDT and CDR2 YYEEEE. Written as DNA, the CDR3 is TGTGCCAGCAGGCTACAGGGGGATATCGCCTTC. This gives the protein CASRLQGDIAF.

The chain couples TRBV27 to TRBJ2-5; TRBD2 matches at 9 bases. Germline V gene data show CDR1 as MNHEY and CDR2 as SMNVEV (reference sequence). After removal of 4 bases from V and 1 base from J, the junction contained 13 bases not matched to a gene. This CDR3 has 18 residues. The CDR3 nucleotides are TGTGCCAGCAGTTCCTTTTTTCCTACTAGCGGGCTCCAAGAGACCCAGTACTTC. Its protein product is CASSSFFPTSGLQETQYF.

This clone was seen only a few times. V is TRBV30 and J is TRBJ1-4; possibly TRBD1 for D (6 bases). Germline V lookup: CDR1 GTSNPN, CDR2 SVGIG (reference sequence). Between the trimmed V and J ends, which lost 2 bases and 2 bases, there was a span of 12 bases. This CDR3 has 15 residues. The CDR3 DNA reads TGTGCCTGGAGTCCACAAGGGGGGACTAATGAAAAACTGTTTTTT. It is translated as CAWSPQGGTNEKLFF. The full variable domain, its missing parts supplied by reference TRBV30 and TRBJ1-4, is SQTIHQWPATLVQPVGSPLSLECTVEGTSNPNLYWYRQAAGRGLQLLFYSVGIGQISSEVPQNLSASRPQDRQFILSSKKLLLSDSGFYLCAWSPQGGTNEKLFFGSGTQLSVL.

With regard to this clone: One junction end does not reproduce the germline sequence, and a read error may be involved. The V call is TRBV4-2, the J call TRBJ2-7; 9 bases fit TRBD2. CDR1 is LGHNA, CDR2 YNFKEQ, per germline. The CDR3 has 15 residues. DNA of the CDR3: TGTGCCAGCAGCAAAGAGGAAGGACTAGCGTACGAGCAGTACTTC. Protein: CASSKEEGLAYEQYF.

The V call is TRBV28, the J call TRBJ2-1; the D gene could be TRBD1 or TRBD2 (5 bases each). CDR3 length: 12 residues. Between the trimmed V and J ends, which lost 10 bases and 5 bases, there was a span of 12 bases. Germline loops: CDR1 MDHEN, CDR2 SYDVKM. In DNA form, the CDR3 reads TGTGCCACCGGGGACCCAAACAATGAGCAGTTCTTC. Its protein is CATGDPNNEQFF.

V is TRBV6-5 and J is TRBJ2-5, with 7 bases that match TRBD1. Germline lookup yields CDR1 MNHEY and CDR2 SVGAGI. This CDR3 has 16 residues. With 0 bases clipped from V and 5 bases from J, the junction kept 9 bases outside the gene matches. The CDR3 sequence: CASSYSTRQGTETQYF. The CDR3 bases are TGTGCCAGCAGTTACTCGACCCGACAGGGCACGGAGACCCAGTACTTC.

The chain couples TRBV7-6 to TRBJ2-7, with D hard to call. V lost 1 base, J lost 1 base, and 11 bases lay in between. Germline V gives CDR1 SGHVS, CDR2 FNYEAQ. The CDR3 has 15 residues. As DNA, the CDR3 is TGTGCCAGCAGCTTAGGTCCGGCCCCATCCTACGAGCAGTACTTC. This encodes CASSLGPAPSYEQYF. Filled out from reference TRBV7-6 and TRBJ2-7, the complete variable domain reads GAGVSQSPRYKVTKRGQDVALRCDPISGHVSLYWYRQALGQGPEFLTYFNYEAQQDKSGLPNDRFSAERPEGSISTLTIQRTEQRDSAMYRCASSLGPAPSYEQYFGPGTRLTVT.

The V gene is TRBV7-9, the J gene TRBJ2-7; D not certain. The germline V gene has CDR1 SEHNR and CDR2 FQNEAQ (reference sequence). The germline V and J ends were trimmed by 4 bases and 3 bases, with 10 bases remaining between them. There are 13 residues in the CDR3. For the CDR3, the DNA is TGTGCCAGCAGCTCGCCCGGAGTCTACGAGCAGTACTTC. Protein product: CASSSPGVYEQYF.

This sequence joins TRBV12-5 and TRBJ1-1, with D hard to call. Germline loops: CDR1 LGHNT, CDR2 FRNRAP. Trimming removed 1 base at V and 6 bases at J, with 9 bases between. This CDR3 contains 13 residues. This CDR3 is CASGLALGAEAFF. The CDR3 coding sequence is TGTGCTAGTGGTTTGGCCCTGGGAGCTGAAGCTTTCTTT.

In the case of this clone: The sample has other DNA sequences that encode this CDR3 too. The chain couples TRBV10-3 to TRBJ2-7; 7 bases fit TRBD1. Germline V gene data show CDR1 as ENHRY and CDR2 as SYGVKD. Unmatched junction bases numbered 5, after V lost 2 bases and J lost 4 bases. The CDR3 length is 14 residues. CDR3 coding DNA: TGTGCCATCAGTGAGGCAGGGGGAGAGTACGAGCAGTACTTC. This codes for CAISEAGGEYEQYF.

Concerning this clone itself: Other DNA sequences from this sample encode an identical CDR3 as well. CDR3 sequence reads: CASSQPGVYEQYF. The DNA of the CDR3 is TGCGCCAGCAGCCAGCCAGGGGTGTACGAGCAGTACTTC. The chain is built from TRBV4-1 and TRBJ2-7; D is perhaps TRBD1 (6 bases). Germline CDR1 MGHRA, CDR2 YSYEKL. Trimming took off 3 bases at V and 4 bases at J, with 10 bases between the two ends. CDR3 length: 13 amino acids.

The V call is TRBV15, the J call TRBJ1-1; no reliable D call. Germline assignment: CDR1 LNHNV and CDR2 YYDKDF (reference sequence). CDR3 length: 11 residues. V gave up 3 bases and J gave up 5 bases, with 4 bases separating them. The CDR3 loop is CATSSFTEAFF. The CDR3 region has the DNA TGTGCCACCAGCAGCTTTACTGAAGCTTTCTTT. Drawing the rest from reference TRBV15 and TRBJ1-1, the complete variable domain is DAMVIQNPRYQVTQFGKPVTLSCSQTLNHNVMYWYQQKSSQAPKLLFHYYDKDFNNEADTPDNFQSRRPNTSFCFLDIRSPGLGDTAMYLCATSSFTEAFFGQGTRLTVV.

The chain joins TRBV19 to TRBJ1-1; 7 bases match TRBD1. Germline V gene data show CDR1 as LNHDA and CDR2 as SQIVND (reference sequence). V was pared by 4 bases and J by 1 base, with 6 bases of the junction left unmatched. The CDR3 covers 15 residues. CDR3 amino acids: CASSTHSGGNTEAFF. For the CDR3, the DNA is TGTGCCAGTAGTACTCACTCAGGGGGGAACACTGAAGCTTTCTTT.

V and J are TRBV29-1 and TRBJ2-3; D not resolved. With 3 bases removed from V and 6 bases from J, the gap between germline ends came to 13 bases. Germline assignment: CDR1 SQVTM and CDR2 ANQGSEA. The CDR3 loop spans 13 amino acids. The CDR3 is CSVDSARPDTQYF. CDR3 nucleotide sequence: TGCAGCGTTGACTCGGCTCGACCGGATACGCAGTATTTT.

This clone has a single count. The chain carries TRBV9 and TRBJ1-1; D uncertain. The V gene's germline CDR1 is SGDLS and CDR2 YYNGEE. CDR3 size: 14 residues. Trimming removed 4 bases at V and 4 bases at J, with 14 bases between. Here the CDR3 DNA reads TGTGCCAGCAGCCGCACGGGCTGGGGCACTGAAGCTTTCTTT. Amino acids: CASSRTGWGTEAFF.

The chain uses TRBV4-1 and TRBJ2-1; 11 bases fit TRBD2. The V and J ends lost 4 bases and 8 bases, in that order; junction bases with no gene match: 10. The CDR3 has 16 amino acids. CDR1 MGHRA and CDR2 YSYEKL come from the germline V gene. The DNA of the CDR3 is TGCGCCAGCAGCCTCGTAGCGGGGGGGCTAGTGGATGAGCAGTTCTTC. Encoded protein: CASSLVAGGLVDEQFF.

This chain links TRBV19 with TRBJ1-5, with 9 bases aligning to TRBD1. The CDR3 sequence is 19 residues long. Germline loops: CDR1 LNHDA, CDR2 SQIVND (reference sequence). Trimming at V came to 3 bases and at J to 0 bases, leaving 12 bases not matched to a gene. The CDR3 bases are TGTGCCAGTAGTATGAAGGGGACAGGGTGGGAGGATAGCAATCAGCCCCAGCATTTT. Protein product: CASSMKGTGWEDSNQPQHF.

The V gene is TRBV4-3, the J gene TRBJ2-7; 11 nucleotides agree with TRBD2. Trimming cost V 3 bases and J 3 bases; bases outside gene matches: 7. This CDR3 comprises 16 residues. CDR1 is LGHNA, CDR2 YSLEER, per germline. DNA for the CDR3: TGCGCCAGCAGCCAGGATACTAGCGGGAGATTCTACGAGCAGTACTTC. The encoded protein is CASSQDTSGRFYEQYF.

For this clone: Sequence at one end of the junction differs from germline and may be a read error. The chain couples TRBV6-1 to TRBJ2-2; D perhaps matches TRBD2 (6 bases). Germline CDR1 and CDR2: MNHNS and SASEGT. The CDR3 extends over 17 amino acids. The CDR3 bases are TGTGCCAGCGGTGATGAGGGCGGGATATGGAACACCGGGGAGCTGTTTTTT. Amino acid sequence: CASGDEGGIWNTGELFF.

The CDR3 reads CAIKLKNTGELFF. The CDR3 coding sequence is TGTGCCATCAAACTCAAGAACACCGGGGAGCTGTTTTTT. The chain links TRBV10-3 to TRBJ2-2; D is unresolved. The V end lost 7 bases, the J end lost 1 base, and 7 bases lay between the germline ends. Germline V gives CDR1 ENHRY, CDR2 SYGVKD. The CDR3 length is 13 residues.

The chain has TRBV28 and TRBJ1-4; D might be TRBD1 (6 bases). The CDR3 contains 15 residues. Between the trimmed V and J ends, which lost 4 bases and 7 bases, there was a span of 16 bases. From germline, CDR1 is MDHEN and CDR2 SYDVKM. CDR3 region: CASSSGEAKSEKLFF. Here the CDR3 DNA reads TGTGCCAGCAGTTCAGGGGAAGCTAAATCTGAAAAACTGTTTTTT.

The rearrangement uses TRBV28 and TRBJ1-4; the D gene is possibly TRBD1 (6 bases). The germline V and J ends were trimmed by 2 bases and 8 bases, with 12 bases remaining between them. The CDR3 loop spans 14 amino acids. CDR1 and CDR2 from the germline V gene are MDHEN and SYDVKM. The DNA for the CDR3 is TGTGCCAGCAGTTTAGGCAGGGGAGAGGAAAAACTGTTTTTT. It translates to CASSLGRGEEKLFF.

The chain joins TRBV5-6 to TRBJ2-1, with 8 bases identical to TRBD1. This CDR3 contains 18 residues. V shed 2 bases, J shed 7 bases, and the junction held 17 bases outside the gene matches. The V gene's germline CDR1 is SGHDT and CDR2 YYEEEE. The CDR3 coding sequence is TGTGCCAGCAGCTTACCGGACAGGGCGCGGGGTGTGGATAATGAGCAGTTCTTC. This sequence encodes CASSLPDRARGVDNEQFF.